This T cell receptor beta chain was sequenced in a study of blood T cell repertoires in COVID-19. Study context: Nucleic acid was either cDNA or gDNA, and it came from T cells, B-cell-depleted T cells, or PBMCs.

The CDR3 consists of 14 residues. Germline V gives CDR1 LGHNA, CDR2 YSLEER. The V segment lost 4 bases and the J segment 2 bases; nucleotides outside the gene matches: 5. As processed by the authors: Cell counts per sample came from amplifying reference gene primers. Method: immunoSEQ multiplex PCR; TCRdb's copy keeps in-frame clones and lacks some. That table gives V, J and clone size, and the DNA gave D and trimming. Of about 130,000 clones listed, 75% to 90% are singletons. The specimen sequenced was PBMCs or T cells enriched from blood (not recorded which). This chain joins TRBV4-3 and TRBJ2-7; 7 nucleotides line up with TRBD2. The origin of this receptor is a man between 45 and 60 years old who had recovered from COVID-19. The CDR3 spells CASSPQSGTYEQYF. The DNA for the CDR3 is TGCGCCAGCAGCCCCCAAAGCGGGACCTACGAGCAGTACTTC.